This T cell receptor beta chain derives from a study of T cells in narcolepsy. The wider study: Donors had narcolepsy type 1 or type 2, or were healthy controls. Findings and limits, study-wide: Autoreactive clonotypes reportedly recurred in blood of same and different patients, not controls. Autoreactive clone sequences were missing from some blood memory CD4+ repertoires.

About this clone itself: The antigen is not known.

The germline V gene encodes CDR1 GTSNPN and CDR2 SVGIG (reference sequence). Trimming cost V 4 bases and J 5 bases, with 9 bases left between them. The CDR3 sequence is 11 residues long. Only in-frame clones appear in the TCRdb table, and some are missing; sequencing was by immunoSEQ multiplex PCR. The table has around 42,000 clones, approximately 88% seen once; the top ten hold approximately 1.3%. The V gene is TRBV30, the J gene TRBJ2-7; no firm D call. The TCR originated in a human donor with narcolepsy. The specimen sequenced was CD45RA- memory CD4+ T cells from PBMCs. The CDR3 reads CAWTNKNEQYF. The CDR3 nucleotides read TGTGCCTGGACTAACAAGAACGAGCAGTACTTC.